Presented here are 6 T cell receptor beta chains from one specimen sequenced in a study of Tregs in tolerant kidney transplant recipients (dated by TCRdb to between 2018 and 2020). Receptor libraries were prepared by the immunoSEQ multiplex PCR assay. TCRdb provides this immuneACCESS table in a form limited to in-frame rearrangements. Some clones are lacking; in checked studies, under half of them reflect an unresolved V gene, and why the rest are absent is not known. Across this sample there are 110,000 or so clones, with 92% seen only once. More than 0.5% of the sample lies in the top ten. The specimen was CD4+ T cells from blood. The receptors come from a human donor in good health.

The chain links TRBV6-5 to TRBJ2-1; no definite D call. Germline-derived CDR1 and CDR2 are MNHEY and SVGAGI. The CDR3 spans 15 residues. V was shortened by 2 bases and J by 0 bases, with 8 bases between the two germline ends. This CDR3 is CASSYRTASYNEQFF. CDR3 sequence (DNA): TGTGCCAGCAGTTACCGGACGGCCTCCTACAATGAGCAGTTCTTC.

The gene calls are TRBV11-3 and TRBJ2-2; TRBD2 matches at 8 bases. This CDR3 has 17 residues. CDR1 is SGHNT and CDR2 is YENEEA in the germline V gene. With V trimmed by 5 bases and J by 1 base, 9 bases remained unmatched. This chain's CDR3 is CASSLAVAGGNTGELFF. CDR3 nucleotide sequence: TGTGCCAGCAGCCTTGCCGTTGCGGGAGGGAACACCGGGGAGCTGTTTTTT.

The J gene is TRBJ1-5, the V gene TRBV6-4, with a weak D call TRBD1 (5 bases). The germline V gene encodes CDR1 MRHNA and CDR2 SNTAGT. The CDR3 is 15 residues long. The ends were cut back, 5 bases at V and 1 base at J, with 12 bases in the middle. CDR3 sequence: CASSLHEGSNQPQHF. CDR3 nucleotide sequence: TGTGCCAGCAGTCTCCACGAGGGGAGCAATCAGCCCCAGCATTTT.

The chain joins TRBV7-9 to TRBJ2-4, with D perhaps matching TRBD1 (6 bases). The CDR3 extends over 13 amino acids. V was clipped by 2 bases and J by 7 bases, with 9 bases between them. Germline CDR1 reads SEHNR; CDR2 reads FQNEAQ (reference sequence). CDR3: CASSLWQGNIQYF. The CDR3 DNA reads TGTGCCAGCAGCTTATGGCAGGGGAACATTCAGTACTTC. Complete variable domain (other parts from reference TRBV7-9 and TRBJ2-4): DTGVSQNPRHKITKRGQNVTFRCDPISEHNRLYWYRQTLGQGPEFLTYFQNEAQLEKSRLLSDRFSAERPKGSFSTLEIQRTEQGDSAMYLCASSLWQGNIQYFGAGTRLSVL.

The V call is TRBV6-5, the J call TRBJ1-1, with no clear D. The germline V gene has CDR1 MNHEY and CDR2 SVGAGI. The V end was cut by 4 bases, the J end by 2 bases, with 11 bases between. CDR3 length: 14 residues. The CDR3 region has the DNA TGTGCCAGCAGTTGGGTACAAGGCAACACTGAAGCTTTCTTT. Its translation: CASSWVQGNTEAFF.

The J gene is TRBJ2-1, the V gene TRBV10-1, with a tentative D call TRBD2 (7 bases). Between the trimmed V and J ends, which lost 4 bases and 5 bases, there was a span of 15 bases. The CDR3 has 15 amino acids. Germline V gene data show CDR1 as WNHNN and CDR2 as SYGVQD (reference sequence). CDR3 bases: TGCGCCAGCAGTGTGTTCCGAGGGGGGGACAATGAGCAGTTCTTC. Its translation: CASSVFRGGDNEQFF.